Listed below are T cell receptor beta chains from one sample, sequenced in a study of blood T cell repertoires in COVID-19. Here immunoSEQ multiplex PCR was the method, and the copy in TCRdb shows in-frame clones only, minus some. The sample records approximately 280,000 clones, roughly 85% being singletons. Sequenced sample: peripheral blood. Source of these receptors: a man between 50 and 59 years old with active or convalescent COVID-19. CDR3s include the opening cysteine and the closing phenylalanine or tryptophan.

j_call | v_call | cdr3_aa
TRBJ1-5 | TRBV6-2/TRBV6-3 | CASSDSRAQPQHF
TRBJ2-6 | TRBV19 | CASSSQSGDSGANVLTF
TRBJ1-3 | TRBV12-3/TRBV12-4 | CASSLALRSTIYF
TRBJ2-3 | TRBV28 | CASSFRLLTDTQYF
TRBJ1-1 | TRBV5-1 | CASSLLVMNTEAFF
TRBJ2-3 | TRBV7-3 | CASSLSGSPDTQYF
TRBJ1-1 | TRBV15 | CATSRGVFDGDTEAFF
TRBJ1-5 | TRBV4-1 | CASSLAGDQPQHF
TRBJ2-3 | TRBV27 | CASSLSRDTQYF
TRBJ2-5 | TRBV7-8 | CASSHASGAYGIQETQYF
TRBJ2-5 | TRBV4-1 | CASSQDWAGGTQETQYF
TRBJ2-2 | TRBV9 | CASSVQMGAGELFF
TRBJ1-5 | TRBV11-3 | CASSGRPSQHF
TRBJ2-5 | TRBV18 | CASSRGGQETQYF
TRBJ1-2 | TRBV4-3 | CASSQVEGSTGYTF
TRBJ1-5 | TRBV19 | CASGRRVEGNQPQHF
TRBJ1-1 | TRBV19 | CASRGGGTEAFF
TRBJ2-1 | TRBV24-1 | CATSWPNEQFF
TRBJ1-2 | TRBV7-8 | CASSQGGGGYGYTF
TRBJ2-2 | TRBV5-1 | CASSLSGQGANTGELFF
TRBJ1-2 | TRBV6-5 | CASSSTGSANYGYTF
TRBJ1-2 | TRBV18 | CASSRGDSPNYGYTF
TRBJ2-7 | TRBV5-1 | CASSRTGADDYEQYF
TRBJ2-3 | TRBV6-5 | CASNRRDGADTQYF
TRBJ1-1 | TRBV19 | CASRDRDTEAFF
TRBJ2-1 | TRBV7-2 | CASSLLDWNEQFF
TRBJ1-1 | TRBV5-1 | CASRGADTEAFF
TRBJ1-3 | TRBV13 | CASSLTQGRGNTIYF
TRBJ1-2 | TRBV10-3 | CAISDMLYGDYGYTF
TRBJ2-5 | TRBV18 | CASSPYRDRGGETQYF
TRBJ1-1 | TRBV12-3/TRBV12-4 | CASRIWDKSEAFF
TRBJ2-2 | TRBV5-4 | CASSFGGELFF
TRBJ2-7 | TRBV7-6 | CASSLTGTSGRVEQYF
TRBJ2-1 | TRBV9 | CASSAELATRYNEQFF
TRBJ1-1 | TRBV30 | CAWTVLTEAFF
TRBJ1-6 | TRBV18 | CASSPDGRSQGMGSPLHF
TRBJ1-6 | TRBV30 | CAWSGGENSPLHF
TRBJ2-7 | TRBV19 | CASSFRQALSSYEQYF